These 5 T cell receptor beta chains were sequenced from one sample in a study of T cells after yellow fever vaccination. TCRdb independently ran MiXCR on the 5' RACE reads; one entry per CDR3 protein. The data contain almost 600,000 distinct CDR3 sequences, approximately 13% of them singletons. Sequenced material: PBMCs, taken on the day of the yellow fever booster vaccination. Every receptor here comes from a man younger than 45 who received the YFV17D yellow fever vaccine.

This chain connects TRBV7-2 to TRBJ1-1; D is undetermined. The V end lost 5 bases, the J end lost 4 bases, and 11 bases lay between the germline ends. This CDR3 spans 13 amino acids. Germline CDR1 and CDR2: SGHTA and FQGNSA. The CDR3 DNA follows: TGTGCCAGCAGCGTGGGAATTCGCACTGAAGCTTTCTTT. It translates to CASSVGIRTEAFF.

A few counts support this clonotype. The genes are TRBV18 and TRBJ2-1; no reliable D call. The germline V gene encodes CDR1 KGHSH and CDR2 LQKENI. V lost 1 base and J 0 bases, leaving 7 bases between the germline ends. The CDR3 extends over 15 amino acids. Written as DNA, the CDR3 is TGTGCCAGCTCACCACTTAGGAGCTCCTACAATGAGCAGTTCTTC. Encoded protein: CASSPLRSSYNEQFF.

Here the CDR3 DNA reads TGTGCCAGCAGCCGAGAGGGGGCAGATACGCAGTATTTT. Protein sequence: CASSREGADTQYF. This chain connects TRBV4-2 to TRBJ2-3, with TRBD1 as a possible D gene (6 bases). The CDR3 spans 13 residues. CDR1 is LGHNA and CDR2 is YNFKEQ in the germline V gene. The V end was cut by 4 bases, the J end by 4 bases, with 9 bases between.

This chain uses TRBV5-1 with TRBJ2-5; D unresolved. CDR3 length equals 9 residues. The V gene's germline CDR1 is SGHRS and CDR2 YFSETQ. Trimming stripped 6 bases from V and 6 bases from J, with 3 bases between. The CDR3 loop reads CASNKTQYF. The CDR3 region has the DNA TGCGCCAGCAACAAGACCCAGTACTTC. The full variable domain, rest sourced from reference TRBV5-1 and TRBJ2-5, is KAGVTQTPRYLIKTRGQQVTLSCSPISGHRSVSWYQQTPGQGLQFLFEYFSETQRNKGNFPGRFSGRQFSNSRSEMNVSTLELGDSALYLCASNKTQYFGPGTRLLVL.

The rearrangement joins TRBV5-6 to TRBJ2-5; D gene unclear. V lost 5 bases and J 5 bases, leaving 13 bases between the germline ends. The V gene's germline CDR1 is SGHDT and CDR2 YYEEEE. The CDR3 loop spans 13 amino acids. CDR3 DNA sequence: TGTGCCAGCAGTTCTAACATCTTGGAGACCCAGTACTTC. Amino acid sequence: CASSSNILETQYF.